Listed here are 27 T cell receptor beta chains from one sample, sequenced in a study of blood T cell repertoires in COVID-19. Repertoires were generated with immunoSEQ multiplex PCR, while TCRdb's copy carries only in-frame clones and drops some. The sample has 150,000 to 200,000 clones; 85% are singletons. Sequenced input: peripheral blood. These TCRs come from a human donor with acute or convalescent COVID-19. The donor label of this sample is uncertain.

This clone came up once. The chain couples TRBV30 to TRBJ1-6; 11 bases are shared with TRBD1. With V trimmed by 1 base and J by 9 bases, 11 bases remained unmatched. This CDR3 has 17 amino acids. The germline gives CDR1 GTSNPN, CDR2 SVGIG (reference sequence). CDR3 sequence: CAWSAGTGGFFGSPLHF. CDR3 sequence (DNA): TGTGCCTGGAGTGCGGGGACAGGGGGTTTTTTCGGTTCACCCCTCCACTTT.

V and J are TRBV4-1 and TRBJ1-3, with D unresolved. The CDR3 is 17 amino acids. V lost 6 bases and J lost 0, with 18 bases in between. Germline V lookup: CDR1 MGHRA, CDR2 YSYEKL. CDR3 DNA: TGCGCCAGCAGTTCCAGGCCCGACGGGATCTCTGGAAACACCATATATTTT. It yields the protein CASSSRPDGISGNTIYF.

The chain is built from TRBV18 and TRBJ1-1; 7 nucleotides match TRBD1. Germline trimming cut 2 bases from V and 4 bases from J; bases unmatched to any gene: 4. The V gene's germline CDR1 is KGHSH and CDR2 LQKENI. This CDR3 region has 14 residues. DNA of the CDR3: TGTGCCAGCTCACCAGAGGGGGCTGGCACTGAAGCTTTCTTT. It specifies CASSPEGAGTEAFF.

The chain is built from TRBV27 and TRBJ2-3; D gene uncertain. Trimming removed 3 bases at V and 4 bases at J, with 2 bases between. The CDR3 extends over 11 amino acids. Germline V gene lookup returns CDR1 MNHEY and CDR2 SMNVEV (reference sequence). CDR3 amino acids: CASSFADTQYF. CDR3 DNA sequence: TGTGCCAGCAGTTTCGCAGATACGCAGTATTTT.

This clone was counted only a few times. CDR3 nucleotides: TGTGCCAGCAGTGACTCGGCCGGGGGGGCGGCAGATACGCAGTATTTT. It yields the protein CASSDSAGGAADTQYF. The chain recombines TRBV6-4 with TRBJ2-3; 8 bases are a match to TRBD2. V lost 0 bases, J lost 4 bases, and 6 bases stayed unmatched. Germline V gene data show CDR1 as MRHNA and CDR2 as SNTAGT. The CDR3 contains 16 residues.

A remark on this clone: The same CDR3 arises from other DNA sequences in this sample as well. The chain recombines TRBV30 with TRBJ1-1, with TRBD1 matching 8 bases. Trimming took 5 bases from V and 0 from J; bases not matched to a gene: 2. The CDR3 has 13 amino acids. The germline V gene encodes CDR1 GTSNPN and CDR2 SVGIG (reference sequence). The CDR3 DNA reads TGTGCCTGGGACAGGGGAATGAACACTGAAGCTTTCTTT. Translating gives CAWDRGMNTEAFF. The variable domain in full, completed from reference TRBV30 and TRBJ1-1, reads SQTIHQWPATLVQPVGSPLSLECTVEGTSNPNLYWYRQAAGRGLQLLFYSVGIGQISSEVPQNLSASRPQDRQFILSSKKLLLSDSGFYLCAWDRGMNTEAFFGQGTRLTVV.

This clone was observed once. The J gene is TRBJ1-2, the V gene TRBV6-5; D may be TRBD1 (5 bases). The CDR3 totals 13 residues. Per germline, CDR1 MNHEY and CDR2 SVGAGI. Trimming cost V 6 bases and J 4 bases, with 12 bases left between them. In DNA, the CDR3 is TGTGCCAGCAGAATTCAGGGCAGCTATGGCTACACCTTC. Its translation is CASRIQGSYGYTF.

The CDR3 nucleotides read TGTGCCAGCAGCTTACACCCGGGACTAGCGGGGGGCAATGAGCAGTTCTTC. Protein: CASSLHPGLAGGNEQFF. The chain employs TRBV7-2 and TRBJ2-1; 15 bases fit TRBD2. Trimming removed 2 bases from V and 6 bases from J; junction bases left unmatched: 5. Germline CDR1 is SGHTA and CDR2 is FQGNSA. The CDR3 spans 17 residues.

The CDR3 nucleotides read TGTGCCAGCAGCTTACGACAGCAAATGAACACTGAAGCTTTCTTT. It yields the protein CASSLRQQMNTEAFF. The rearrangement joins TRBV7-9 to TRBJ1-1, with D possibly TRBD1 on 5 matching bases. The CDR3 spans 15 residues. Germline CDR1 and CDR2: SEHNR and FQNEAQ (reference sequence). With 2 bases removed from V and 0 bases from J, the gap between germline ends came to 10 bases.

This clone was found a few times. V gene TRBV3-1 (or the pseudogene TRBV3-2) combines with J gene TRBJ2-1, with D tentatively TRBD1 (5 bases). The CDR3 is made up of 16 amino acids. Germline V gives CDR1 LGHDT, CDR2 YNNKEL (reference sequence). Trimming pared 0 bases from V and 1 base from J, leaving 10 bases between. CDR3 protein: CASSQDARVSYNEQFF. In nucleotides, the CDR3 is TGTGCCAGCAGCCAAGATGCCAGGGTGTCCTACAATGAGCAGTTCTTC.

Only one count was recorded for this clone. The chain is built from TRBV19 and TRBJ1-4, with TRBD1 matching 8 bases. After removal of 8 bases from V and 7 bases from J, the junction contained 6 bases not matched to a gene. Germline loops: CDR1 LNHDA, CDR2 SQIVND (reference sequence). The CDR3 consists of 13 residues. CDR3 bases: TGTGCCAGTCGGGACAGGCGGAGTGAAAAACTGTTTTTT. Its protein is CASRDRRSEKLFF.

V gene TRBV5-6 combines with J gene TRBJ2-7, with D perhaps matching TRBD2 (5 bases). Germline assignment: CDR1 SGHDT and CDR2 YYEEEE. The CDR3 extends over 15 amino acids. V lost 3 bases to trimming and J lost 2 bases, with 15 bases between them. The CDR3 here is CASSSRGSPTYEQYF. The CDR3 DNA reads TGTGCCAGCAGCTCCAGAGGGTCCCCTACCTACGAGCAGTACTTC. Combining the CDR3 with reference TRBV5-6 and TRBJ2-7 gives the whole variable domain DAGVTQSPTHLIKTRGQQVTLRCSPKSGHDTVSWYQQALGQGPQFIFQYYEEEERQRGNFPDRFSGHQFPNYSSELNVNALLLGDSALYLCASSSRGSPTYEQYFGPGTRLTVT.

The chain links TRBV6-5 to TRBJ1-4, with D tentatively TRBD1 (6 bases). CDR3 length equals 14 residues. Germline loops: CDR1 MNHEY, CDR2 SVGAGI. Trimming took off 6 bases at V and 8 bases at J, with 16 bases between the two ends. The CDR3 DNA reads TGTGCCAGCAGCCCCCGAGGGGGGGGCGAAAAACTGTTTTTT. This gives the protein CASSPRGGGEKLFF.

CDR3 sequence reads: CASSTAGTGGNGELFF. The CDR3 coding sequence is TGTGCCAGCAGTACCGCCGGGACAGGGGGCAACGGGGAGCTGTTTTTT. The gene calls are TRBV28 and TRBJ2-2, with 12 bases fitting TRBD1. The J segment lost 7 bases and the V segment lost 5 bases, leaving 8 bases of the junction unmatched. This CDR3 is 16 amino acids long. Germline V gene sequence: CDR1 MDHEN, CDR2 SYDVKM.

This chain joins TRBV6-6 and TRBJ1-2, with D unresolved. Germline V gives CDR1 MNHNY, CDR2 SVGAGI (reference sequence). The V end was cut by 6 bases, the J end by 0 bases, with 8 bases between. The CDR3 is made up of 13 amino acids. The CDR3 loop is CASSGNTNYGYTF. As DNA, the CDR3 is TGTGCCAGCAGCGGGAACACTAACTATGGCTACACCTTC.

V gene TRBV5-6 combines with J gene TRBJ1-2; tentative D call: TRBD1 (5 bases). The CDR3 extends over 16 amino acids. The V and J ends lost 6 bases and 3 bases respectively, with 21 bases between them. Per the germline V gene, CDR1 is SGHDT and CDR2 is YYEEEE. CDR3 bases: TGTGCCAGCATCAACCGGGTCAGGGAGGATGACTATGGCTACACCTTC. It specifies CASINRVREDDYGYTF.

This clone has only one observation. The chain links TRBV6-5 to TRBJ1-3; weak D call: TRBD1 (5 bases). The CDR3 contains 15 residues. Trimming pared 6 bases from V and 0 bases from J, leaving 12 bases between. Per germline, CDR1 MNHEY and CDR2 SVGAGI. The chain's CDR3 is CASRQAPSSGNTIYF. The DNA for the CDR3 is TGTGCCAGCAGACAGGCCCCGAGCTCTGGAAACACCATATATTTT.

The chain has TRBV6-5 and TRBJ2-3; perhaps TRBD2 as D (7 bases). V was trimmed by 7 bases and J by 0 bases, leaving 14 bases between them. CDR1 MNHEY and CDR2 SVGAGI come from the germline V gene. This CDR3 comprises 15 residues. DNA of the CDR3: TGTGCCAGCACTGGGCGGGGGCATAGCACAGATACGCAGTATTTT. This sequence encodes CASTGRGHSTDTQYF.

The chain recombines TRBV7-9 with TRBJ1-5, with TRBD1 identical over 10 bases. The germline CDR1 and CDR2 sequences are SEHNR and FQNEAQ (reference sequence). CDR3 length equals 17 residues. The J segment lost 2 bases and the V segment lost 6 bases, leaving 10 bases of the junction unmatched. The CDR3 sequence: CASSYYWGTGGNQPQHF. CDR3 coding DNA: TGTGCCAGCAGTTATTATTGGGGGACAGGGGGCAATCAGCCCCAGCATTTT.

This chain joins TRBV15 and TRBJ1-1; D call uncertain. The CDR3 is made up of 14 amino acids. V dropped 1 base and J dropped 1 base, with 7 bases sitting between them. Germline loops: CDR1 LNHNV, CDR2 YYDKDF (reference sequence). CDR3: CATSRGHRNTEAFF. The CDR3, as DNA: TGTGCCACCAGCAGAGGGCACCGGAACACTGAAGCTTTCTTT. Looking up the rest from reference TRBV15 and TRBJ1-1 gives the full variable domain: DAMVIQNPRYQVTQFGKPVTLSCSQTLNHNVMYWYQQKSSQAPKLLFHYYDKDFNNEADTPDNFQSRRPNTSFCFLDIRSPGLGDTAMYLCATSRGHRNTEAFFGQGTRLTVV.

This clone was counted once. V usage is TRBV5-1 and J usage is TRBJ1-5; D possibly corresponds to TRBD1 (5 bases). Germline-derived CDR1 and CDR2 are SGHRS and YFSETQ. The CDR3 length is 14 residues. Trimming took 2 bases from V and 7 from J, leaving 13 bases between them. The CDR3 is CASSFSGMGQPQHF. The CDR3 nucleotides read TGCGCCAGCAGCTTTTCAGGGATGGGCCAGCCCCAGCATTTT.

The V gene is TRBV13, the J gene TRBJ1-2; the D is unclear. CDR1 and CDR2 from the germline V gene are PRHDT and FYEKMQ (reference sequence). The CDR3 extends over 15 amino acids. Trimming removed 1 base at V and 4 bases at J, with 13 bases between. CDR3 sequence reads: CASSLEFGELYGYTF. CDR3 nucleotide sequence: TGTGCCAGCAGCTTAGAATTCGGGGAACTCTATGGCTACACCTTC.

This chain joins TRBV5-1 and TRBJ1-2; the D gene is possibly TRBD1 (6 bases). Trimming removed 3 bases at V and 2 bases at J, with 14 bases between. CDR3 length equals 15 residues. Looked up from germline, CDR1 is SGHRS and CDR2 is YFSETQ. The CDR3 sequence is CASSWYDDRNYGYTF. The CDR3 DNA sequence: TGCGCCAGCAGCTGGTACGATGACAGGAACTATGGCTACACCTTC.

V and J are TRBV12-3 or TRBV12-4 and TRBJ1-2; D gene unclear. The length of the CDR3 is 12 residues. Trimming removed 6 bases from V and 8 bases from J, with 13 bases in between. CDR3 in DNA: TGTGCCAGCAGGCCGGGAAGCCGGGGCTACACCTTC. The encoded protein is CASRPGSRGYTF.

V and J are TRBV3-1 (or the pseudogene TRBV3-2) and TRBJ2-1, with 7 positions matching TRBD2. This CDR3 contains 17 residues. The germline gives CDR1 LGHDT, CDR2 YNNKEL (reference sequence). The trim removed 2 bases at V and 0 bases at J, leaving 7 bases unmatched. Here the CDR3 DNA reads TGTGCCAGCAGCCAATTCCGAGCGGGGCGCTCCTACAATGAGCAGTTCTTC. It codes for CASSQFRAGRSYNEQFF.

V usage is TRBV21-1 and J usage is TRBJ1-6. TRBV21-1 is a listed pseudogene. CDR3 length: 14 amino acids. CDR3 protein: CASSREECNSPLHF. CDR3 coding DNA: TGTGCCAGCAGCAGGGAGGAGTGTAATTCACCCCTCCACTTT.

The chain couples TRBV5-5 to TRBJ1-2; the D is unclear. CDR3 size: 15 residues. Trimming shortened V by 2 bases and J by 4 bases, and 15 bases separated the two germline ends. The germline V gene has CDR1 SGHKS and CDR2 YYEKEE (reference sequence). CDR3 protein: CASSLSGSSAYGYTF. CDR3 coding DNA: TGTGCCAGCAGCTTATCGGGAAGCAGCGCCTATGGCTACACCTTC. Filled out from reference TRBV5-5 and TRBJ1-2, the complete variable domain reads DAGVTQSPTHLIKTRGQQVTLRCSPISGHKSVSWYQQVLGQGPQFIFQYYEKEERGRGNFPDRFSARQFPNYSSELNVNALLLGDSALYLCASSLSGSSAYGYTFGSGTRLTVV.